This TCR beta chain was documented in a study of regulatory T cells in long-lasting Graves disease. This clonotype has at least ten counts. Relying on iRepertoire HTBI primers and Arm-PCR of CDR3 regions, the team built TCR beta libraries. TCRdb fed the multiplex PCR reads into MiXCR, producing one record per CDR3 protein. The sample shows approximately 490,000 distinct CDR3 sequences, roughly 17% of them seen only once. The time point is: newly diagnosed GD, antithyroid drugs for less than 3 months. The TCR library used RNA extracted from PBMCs. EDTA tubes collected roughly 9 milliliters of peripheral blood. The germline gives CDR1 SEHNR, CDR2 FQNEAQ (reference sequence). Trimming removed 1 base at V and 7 bases at J, with 11 bases between. The CDR3 extends over 14 amino acids. In addition, the sample was reused for a study of T cells in Graves' hyperthyroidism and ophthalmopathy. From that study: Aged 18 to 65, the patients had hyperthyroidism that was newly diagnosed and had lasted under 2 months. First-round RT-PCR targeting the TCR CDR3 was performed with the HTBI primer set.

The receptor comes from a man in his forties or fifties with Graves disease. The chain has TRBV7-9 and TRBJ2-1; D is ambiguous. This specimen was peripheral blood mononuclear cells (PBMCs), taken at new diagnosis, from a patient treated with antithyroid drugs. Written as DNA, the CDR3 is TGTGCCAGCAGCTTAGGTGGGGTCGCAAATGAGCAGTTCTTC. The encoded protein is CASSLGGVANEQFF.